Following are 27 T cell receptor beta chains from one sample sequenced in a study of chemoradiotherapy in HPV16-positive cancers. The table came from immunoSEQ multiplex PCR; TCRdb's copy has only in-frame clones and leaves some out. The sample lists approximately 10,000 clones, about four fifths seen once, with over 2.5% in the top ten. The starting material was blood, obtained from a patient who underwent chemoradiotherapy. These receptors were taken from a human donor with HPV-associated anogenital cancer.

The V and J genes are TRBV19 and TRBJ1-5; 10 bases agree with TRBD1. The CDR3 is 17 residues long. The germline CDR1 and CDR2 sequences are LNHDA and SQIVND (reference sequence). Trimming removed 3 bases from V and 3 bases from J; junction bases left unmatched: 8. Here the CDR3 DNA reads TGTGCCAGTAGTATTGGGGGACAGGGGCCCTCCAATCAGCCCCAGCATTTT. Amino acid sequence: CASSIGGQGPSNQPQHF.

This clone has more than one count but fewer than ten. The chain couples TRBV4-2 to TRBJ1-2; D is ambiguous. Germline V lookup: CDR1 LGHNA, CDR2 YNFKEQ. V was pared by 1 base and J by 6 bases, with 6 bases between. The CDR3 contains 12 residues. DNA of the CDR3: TGTGCCAGCAGCCAAGCCCCTGATGGCTACACCTTC. Translating it yields CASSQAPDGYTF.

The chain has TRBV6-1 and TRBJ2-5; D call uncertain. The V and J ends lost 7 bases and 5 bases respectively, with 8 bases between them. From germline, CDR1 is MNHNS and CDR2 SASEGT. The CDR3 length is 11 residues. CDR3 residues: CASTPPETQYF. The CDR3, as DNA: TGTGCCAGCACCCCTCCTGAGACCCAGTACTTC.

This clone has a single count. The rearrangement links TRBV19 to TRBJ2-2, with a weak D call TRBD2 (7 bases). CDR1 and CDR2 (germline): LNHDA, SQIVND (reference sequence). The CDR3 extends over 17 amino acids. V was trimmed by 7 bases and J by 2 bases, leaving 20 bases between them. CDR3 in amino acids: CASIRTAGLFNTGELFF. In nucleotides, the CDR3 is TGTGCCAGTATCCGGACAGCGGGGTTATTTAACACCGGGGAGCTGTTTTTT.

The rearrangement uses TRBV6-1 and TRBJ2-3, with TRBD2 matching over 7 bases. The CDR3 has 14 amino acids. CDR1 and CDR2 (germline): MNHNS, SASEGT. The junction had 4 bases not matched to a gene; V was cut back by 7 bases and J by 0 bases. The CDR3 DNA follows: TGTGCCAGCATCCTAGCGGAGAGCACAGATACGCAGTATTTT. Amino acid sequence: CASILAESTDTQYF.

The gene calls are TRBV5-1 and TRBJ2-5; TRBD1 matches 10 bases. The CDR3 extends over 14 amino acids. V shed 3 bases, J shed 3 bases, and the junction held 2 bases outside the gene matches. The V gene's germline CDR1 is SGHRS and CDR2 YFSETQ. The CDR3 here is CASSWTGGEETQYF. Here the CDR3 DNA reads TGCGCCAGCAGCTGGACAGGGGGGGAAGAGACCCAGTACTTC. Full variable domain (remainder filled in from reference TRBV5-1 and TRBJ2-5): KAGVTQTPRYLIKTRGQQVTLSCSPISGHRSVSWYQQTPGQGLQFLFEYFSETQRNKGNFPGRFSGRQFSNSRSEMNVSTLELGDSALYLCASSWTGGEETQYFGPGTRLLVL.

The rearrangement joins TRBV5-8 to TRBJ2-7; tentative D call: TRBD1 (6 bases). With 4 bases removed from V and 4 bases from J, the gap between germline ends came to 9 bases. This CDR3 has 12 amino acids. CDR1 and CDR2 from the germline V gene are SGHTS and YDEGEE. CDR3 in amino acids: CASSGDRYEQYF. The CDR3 region has the DNA TGTGCCAGCAGCGGAGACAGGTACGAGCAGTACTTC.

V is TRBV5-1 and J is TRBJ1-6; D may be TRBD1 (5 bases). The CDR3 has 14 residues. CDR1 SGHRS and CDR2 YFSETQ come from the germline V gene. V was pared by 5 bases and J by 10 bases, with 16 bases between. The CDR3 protein is CASSFKAGRSPLHF. CDR3 DNA: TGCGCCAGCAGTTTTAAAGCAGGGCGATCACCCCTCCACTTT.

The chain links TRBV25-1 to TRBJ1-2; TRBD1 might be the D (6 bases). The germline V gene has CDR1 MGHDK and CDR2 SYGVNS. The CDR3 length is 13 residues. Trimming removed 4 bases at V and 10 bases at J, with 16 bases between. CDR3 loop: CASSAGAWMDYTF. The DNA of the CDR3 is TGTGCCAGCAGTGCAGGGGCTTGGATGGACTACACCTTC.

This rearrangement joins TRBV9 to TRBJ1-2; 9 nucleotides agree with TRBD1. This CDR3 region has 13 residues. Germline V lookup: CDR1 SGDLS, CDR2 YYNGEE. Trimming removed 5 bases from V and 7 bases from J; junction bases left unmatched: 6. The CDR3 region is CASSRTGGGGYTF. The CDR3 coding sequence is TGTGCCAGCAGTCGTACAGGGGGCGGTGGCTACACCTTC.

This CDR3 reads CASSQDRQGGYYGYTF. The CDR3 region has the DNA TGTGCCAGCAGCCAAGACCGGCAGGGGGGCTACTATGGCTACACCTTC. V usage is TRBV14 and J usage is TRBJ1-2; 7 nucleotides agree with TRBD1. Germline loops: CDR1 SGHDN, CDR2 FVKESK. Trimming took 0 bases from V and 3 from J; bases not matched to a gene: 7. This CDR3 region has 16 residues.

The chain carries TRBV7-3 and TRBJ2-3, with 8 bases that match TRBD2. Looked up from germline, CDR1 is SGHTA and CDR2 is FQGTGA. With 3 bases clipped from V and 1 base from J, the junction kept 3 bases outside the gene matches. The CDR3 has 15 residues. The CDR3 sequence is CASSFGGAGTDTQYF. The CDR3 DNA follows: TGTGCCAGCAGCTTCGGGGGGGCCGGCACAGATACGCAGTATTTT.

CDR3 region: CASSRLSSDRGHDEQYF. Here the CDR3 DNA reads TGCGCCAGCAGCCGACTAAGTTCTGACAGGGGGCACGACGAGCAGTACTTC. The genes are TRBV4-1 and TRBJ2-7; TRBD1 matches at 10 bases. CDR1 is MGHRA, CDR2 YSYEKL, per germline. V shed 4 bases, J shed 5 bases, and the junction held 14 bases outside the gene matches. CDR3 length: 17 amino acids.

V gene TRBV4-2 combines with J gene TRBJ1-1; the D gene is possibly TRBD1 (5 bases). Trimming left V 0 bases short and J 8 bases short, with 19 bases between. From germline, CDR1 is LGHNA and CDR2 YNFKEQ. The CDR3 contains 16 residues. The CDR3 sequence is CASSQEQTTARLEAFF. For the CDR3, the DNA is TGTGCCAGCAGCCAAGAACAGACGACAGCCAGATTGGAAGCTTTCTTT.

The genes are TRBV4-2 and TRBJ1-2; D remains ambiguous. The V gene lost 1 base and the J gene lost 8 bases, with 20 bases spanning the gap. The CDR3 runs to 16 residues. Germline values: CDR1 LGHNA, CDR2 YNFKEQ. The DNA of the CDR3 is TGTGCCAGCAGCCAAGTCCAGCGAAGGATACGAGTGGGCTACACCTTC. Protein product: CASSQVQRRIRVGYTF.

This clone is labeled large. This chain joins TRBV27 and TRBJ2-7; maybe TRBD1 (6 bases). CDR3 size: 13 residues. V dropped 2 bases and J dropped 3 bases, with 8 bases sitting between them. The germline gives CDR1 MNHEY, CDR2 SMNVEV (reference sequence). For the CDR3, the DNA is TGTGCCAGCAGTTTAGGGGGACACTACGAGCAGTACTTC. Encoded protein: CASSLGGHYEQYF.

The chain employs TRBV5-5 and TRBJ1-5; D is uncertain. This CDR3 has 15 amino acids. The ends were cut back, 6 bases at V and 0 bases at J, with 13 bases in the middle. Germline assignment: CDR1 SGHKS and CDR2 YYEKEE (reference sequence). This CDR3 is CASTPDGNSNQPQHF. DNA of the CDR3: TGTGCCAGCACTCCGGACGGTAATAGCAATCAGCCCCAGCATTTT.

In this sample, this clone turned up a few times. The chain links TRBV7-9 to TRBJ1-1; 8 nucleotides agree with TRBD1. Germline V gene data show CDR1 as SEHNR and CDR2 as FQNEAQ (reference sequence). The V gene end was trimmed by 1 base and the J gene end by 5 bases; junction bases not matched to a gene: 6. The CDR3 length is 15 residues. The DNA for the CDR3 is TGTGCCAGCAGCTTAGTGGGCAGGGGGCGAACTGAAGCTTTCTTT. Its protein product is CASSLVGRGRTEAFF.

V usage is TRBV19 and J usage is TRBJ2-3; D call uncertain. V lost 7 bases and J 2 bases, leaving 10 bases between the germline ends. The germline V gene has CDR1 LNHDA and CDR2 SQIVND (reference sequence). This CDR3 contains 13 residues. This CDR3 reads CASTPFNTDTQYF. The CDR3 DNA sequence: TGTGCCAGTACCCCCTTCAACACAGATACGCAGTATTTT.

V gene TRBV6-1 combines with J gene TRBJ1-3; the D gene is possibly TRBD1 (5 bases). The CDR3 consists of 15 residues. Germline-derived CDR1 and CDR2 are MNHNS and SASEGT. Deletions cut 4 bases from V and 0 bases from J, with 10 bases between. The chain's CDR3 is CASSVDSSSGNTIYF. CDR3 DNA: TGTGCCAGCAGTGTCGACAGCAGCTCTGGAAACACCATATATTTT.

V is TRBV11-2 and J is TRBJ2-3; perhaps TRBD2 as D (5 bases). The germline gives CDR1 SGHAT, CDR2 FQNNGV. The CDR3 contains 15 residues. Deletions cut 1 base from V and 6 bases from J, with 14 bases between. The CDR3 region is CASSLAPELVDTQYF. The CDR3 DNA reads TGTGCCAGCAGCTTAGCACCCGAACTAGTGGATACGCAGTATTTT. Variable domain in full (rest from reference TRBV11-2 and TRBJ2-3): EAGVAQSPRYKIIEKRQSVAFWCNPISGHATLYWYQQILGQGPKLLIQFQNNGVVDDSQLPKDRFSAERLKGVDSTLKIQPAKLEDSAVYLCASSLAPELVDTQYFGPGTRLTVL.

The rearrangement joins TRBV7-3 to TRBJ2-3, with 10 bases matching TRBD1. V shed 3 bases and J 7 bases; nucleotides not matched to a gene: 4. The CDR3 totals 14 residues. CDR1 and CDR2 (germline): SGHTA, FQGTGA. The CDR3 here is CASSFGQGGYTQYF. The CDR3 DNA is TGTGCCAGCAGCTTCGGACAGGGGGGGTATACGCAGTATTTT.

The chain joins TRBV7-9 to TRBJ2-3; D may be TRBD1 (5 bases). Trimming pared 5 bases from V and 6 bases from J, leaving 9 bases between. The CDR3 extends over 12 amino acids. Germline assignment: CDR1 SEHNR and CDR2 FQNEAQ (reference sequence). The CDR3 region is CASSNRIDTQYF. The CDR3 bases are TGTGCCAGCAGCAACAGGATCGATACGCAGTATTTT.

There are a few counts of this clone. The chain joins TRBV4-3 to TRBJ1-5; no clear D gene. The CDR3 sequence is 15 residues long. The ends were cut back, 0 bases at V and 4 bases at J, with 10 bases in the middle. The germline V gene encodes CDR1 LGHNA and CDR2 YSLEER. In nucleotides, the CDR3 is TGCGCCAGCAGCCAAGATTTTGCGTGGAATCAGCCCCAGCATTTT. Translation gives CASSQDFAWNQPQHF.

This rearrangement joins TRBV29-1 to TRBJ2-1; TRBD1 agrees at 8 bases. Per germline, CDR1 SQVTM and CDR2 ANQGSEA. The CDR3 consists of 16 residues. V lost 0 bases, J lost 8 bases, and 12 bases stayed unmatched. The CDR3 bases are TGCAGCGTTGAAGATCCCGGGACAGGAGCTGTGGATGAGCAGTTCTTC. Amino acids: CSVEDPGTGAVDEQFF.

This clone came up once. This sequence joins TRBV11-2 and TRBJ1-1, with 7 bases that match TRBD1. Trimming at V came to 5 bases and at J to 5 bases, leaving 8 bases not matched to a gene. CDR1 is SGHAT and CDR2 is FQNNGV in the germline V gene. The CDR3 spans 14 residues. The CDR3 loop is CASSPSAQGTEAFF. Here the CDR3 DNA reads TGTGCCAGCAGCCCGTCAGCACAGGGGACTGAAGCTTTCTTT.

V gene TRBV27 combines with J gene TRBJ1-5; TRBD1 agrees at 7 bases. This CDR3 is built from 16 residues. Germline-derived CDR1 and CDR2 are MNHEY and SMNVEV (reference sequence). V was pared by 5 bases and J by 4 bases, with 11 bases of the junction left unmatched. In DNA, the CDR3 is TGTGCCAGCAGTGCCAATACCGGGACAGTGAATCAGCCCCAGCATTTT. Its protein is CASSANTGTVNQPQHF.